Here is one T cell receptor (beta chain) with its context. V was cut by 6 bases and J by 4 bases, with 13 bases left in between. The CDR3 totals 14 residues. Germline V CDR1 and CDR2: ENHRY, SYGVKD. Methods used by the authors: Amplification of reference gene primers provided the estimated nucleated cell counts. Profiled with immunoSEQ multiplex PCR; TCRdb holds only in-frame clones, not every one. V, J and clone size reflect that table, while D and trimming were determined from the DNA. Counted here are 88,000 or so clones, about 86% occurring once; the ten biggest clones make up less than 9%. The sample originates from a study of blood T cell repertoires in COVID-19. Study summary: Material from acute and convalescent COVID-19 was sourced from the United States, Italy and Spain. T cells, B-cell-depleted T cells, or PBMCs supplied cDNA or gDNA.

This TCR was recovered from a man in his fifties or sixties with acute or convalescent COVID-19. The specimen sequenced was peripheral blood. This chain uses TRBV10-3 with TRBJ1-5, with D possibly being TRBD1 (5 bases). The CDR3 nucleotides read TGTGCCATCAGGGCAGGGTTACTTAATCAGCCCCAGCATTTT. Translating gives CAIRAGLLNQPQHF.